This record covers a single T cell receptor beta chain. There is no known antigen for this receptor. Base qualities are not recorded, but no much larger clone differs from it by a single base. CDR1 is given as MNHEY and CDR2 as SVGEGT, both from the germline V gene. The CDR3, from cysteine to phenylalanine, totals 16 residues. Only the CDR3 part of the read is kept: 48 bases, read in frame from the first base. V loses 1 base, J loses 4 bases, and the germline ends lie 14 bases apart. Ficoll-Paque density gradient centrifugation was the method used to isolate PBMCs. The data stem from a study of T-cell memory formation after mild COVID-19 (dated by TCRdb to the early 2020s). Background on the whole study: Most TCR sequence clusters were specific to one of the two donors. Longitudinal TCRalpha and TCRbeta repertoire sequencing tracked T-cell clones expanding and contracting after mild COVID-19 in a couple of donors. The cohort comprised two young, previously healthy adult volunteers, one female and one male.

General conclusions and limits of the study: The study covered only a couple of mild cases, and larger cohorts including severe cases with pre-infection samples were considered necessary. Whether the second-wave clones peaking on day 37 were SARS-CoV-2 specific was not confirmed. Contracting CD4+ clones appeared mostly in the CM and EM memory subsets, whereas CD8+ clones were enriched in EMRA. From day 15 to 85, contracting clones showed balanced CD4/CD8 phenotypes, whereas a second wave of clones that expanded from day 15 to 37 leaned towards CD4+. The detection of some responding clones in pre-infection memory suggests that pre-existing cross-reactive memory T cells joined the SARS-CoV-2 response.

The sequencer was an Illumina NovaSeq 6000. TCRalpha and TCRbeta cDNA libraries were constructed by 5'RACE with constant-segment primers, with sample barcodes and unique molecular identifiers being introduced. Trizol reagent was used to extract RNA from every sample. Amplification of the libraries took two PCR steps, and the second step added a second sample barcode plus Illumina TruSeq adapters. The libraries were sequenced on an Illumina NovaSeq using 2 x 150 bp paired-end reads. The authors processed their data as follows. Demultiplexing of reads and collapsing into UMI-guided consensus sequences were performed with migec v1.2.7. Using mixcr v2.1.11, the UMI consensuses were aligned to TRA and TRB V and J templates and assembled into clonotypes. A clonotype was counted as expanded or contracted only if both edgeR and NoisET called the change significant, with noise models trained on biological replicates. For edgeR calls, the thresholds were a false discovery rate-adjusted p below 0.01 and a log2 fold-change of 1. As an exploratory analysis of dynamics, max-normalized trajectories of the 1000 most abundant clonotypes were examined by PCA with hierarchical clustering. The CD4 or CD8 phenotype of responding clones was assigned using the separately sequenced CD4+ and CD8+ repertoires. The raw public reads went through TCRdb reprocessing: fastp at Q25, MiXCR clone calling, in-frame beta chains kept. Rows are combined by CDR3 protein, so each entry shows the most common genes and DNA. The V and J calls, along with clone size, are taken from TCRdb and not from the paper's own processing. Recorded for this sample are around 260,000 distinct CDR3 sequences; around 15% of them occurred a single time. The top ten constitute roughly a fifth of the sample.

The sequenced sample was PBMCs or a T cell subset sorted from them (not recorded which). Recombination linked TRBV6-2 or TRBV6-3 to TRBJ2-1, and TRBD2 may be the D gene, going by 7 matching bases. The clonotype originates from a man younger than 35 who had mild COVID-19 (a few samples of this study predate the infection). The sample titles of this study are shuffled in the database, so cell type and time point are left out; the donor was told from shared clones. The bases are TGTGCCAGCAGTTACTTAGGGGGGAGGGTTTACAATGAGCAGTTCTTC. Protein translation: CASSYLGGRVYNEQFF.